Following are 32 T cell receptor beta chains from one sample sequenced in a study of blood T cells in healthy people across ages. Primers used in a second PCR of about 7 to 12 cycles were a sample-barcoded 5' primer and a J-beta primer mix. TCRdb itself ran the 5' RACE reads through MiXCR, one entry per CDR3 protein. The sample carries hundreds of thousands of distinct CDR3 sequences, approximately 67% recorded once. Material: blood. These receptors were taken from a man younger than 45 in good health.

This clonotype was detected only a few times. This chain joins TRBV4-3 and TRBJ2-7; D is ambiguous. There are 15 residues in the CDR3. Looked up from germline, CDR1 is LGHNA and CDR2 is YSLEER. Trimming stripped 1 base from V and 3 bases from J, with 13 bases between. The CDR3 nucleotides are TGCGCCAGCAGCCAAGCCCGGGTGGGCCTCTACGAGCAGTACTTC. Residues: CASSQARVGLYEQYF.

The rearrangement links TRBV9 to TRBJ1-1; D is perhaps TRBD1 (5 bases). Trimming stripped 6 bases from V and 1 base from J, with 19 bases between. Germline assignment: CDR1 SGDLS and CDR2 YYNGEE. The CDR3 has 16 residues. The CDR3 reads CASTLNWGPQNTEAFF. The CDR3 nucleotides read TGTGCCAGCACACTAAACTGGGGACCCCAGAACACTGAAGCTTTCTTT.

This clonotype was recorded many times. V and J are TRBV7-2 and TRBJ2-4, with D perhaps matching TRBD2 (6 bases). The length of the CDR3 is 14 residues. Trimming took 4 bases from V and 9 from J, leaving 16 bases between them. Germline CDR1 reads SGHTA; CDR2 reads FQGNSA. In DNA, the CDR3 is TGTGCCAGCAGCTCGGGAGTCAGCGGTGGCATTCAGTACTTC. Its protein product is CASSSGVSGGIQYF.

The CDR3 DNA sequence: TGTGCCAGCTCCCCAAAACAAGGCAGACAAGAGACCCAGTACTTC. Translating it yields CASSPKQGRQETQYF. The chain is built from TRBV18 and TRBJ2-4; no clear D. Near its end, the DNA agrees better with TRBJ2-5, so the J call may be wrong. The CDR3 length is 15 residues. CDR1 KGHSH and CDR2 LQKENI come from the germline V gene.

The chain is built from TRBV7-9 and TRBJ2-7, with 10 bases that match TRBD1. J was trimmed by 0 bases and V by 4 bases; bases with no gene match: 6. This CDR3 spans 16 amino acids. Germline values: CDR1 SEHNR, CDR2 FQNEAQ (reference sequence). CDR3 residues: CASSSPRTGGSYEQYF. CDR3 nucleotide sequence: TGTGCCAGCAGCTCTCCCCGGACAGGGGGCTCCTACGAGCAGTACTTC.

This chain uses TRBV12-3 or TRBV12-4 with TRBJ2-7; no definite D call. Trimming took off 4 bases at V and 3 bases at J, with 16 bases between the two ends. This CDR3 spans 15 amino acids. The CDR3 loop is CASSSWTPKGYEQYF. CDR3 nucleotide sequence: TGTGCCAGCAGTTCTTGGACCCCGAAGGGCTACGAGCAGTACTTC.

This chain uses TRBV3-1 with TRBJ1-2; D uncertain. Trimming stripped 4 bases from V and 7 bases from J, with 10 bases between. The CDR3 length is 12 residues. Germline V CDR1 and CDR2: LGHDT, YNNKEL (reference sequence). The CDR3 DNA is TGTGCCAGCAGCCTTGGACTGCTTGGCTACACCTTC. The encoded protein is CASSLGLLGYTF.

V gene TRBV27 combines with J gene TRBJ2-1; D possibly corresponds to TRBD2 (7 bases). The germline V gene has CDR1 MNHEY and CDR2 SMNVEV (reference sequence). V was trimmed by 8 bases and J by 10 bases, leaving 21 bases between them. The CDR3 is made up of 14 amino acids. The CDR3 loop reads CASSKGGGLEEQFF. In DNA form, the CDR3 reads TGTGCCAGCTCCAAGGGGGGGGGACTTGAGGAGCAGTTCTTC.

For the CDR3, the DNA is TGTGCCAGCCTCCCCATCCTCGGGAGGGGTGAGCAGTTCTTC. Protein product: CASLPILGRGEQFF. V and J are TRBV5-6 and TRBJ2-1; 8 nucleotides match TRBD2. The CDR3 runs 14 residues. V shed 7 bases and J 9 bases; nucleotides not matched to a gene: 12. The germline CDR1 and CDR2 sequences are SGHDT and YYEEEE.

This sequence joins TRBV5-1 and TRBJ2-1; D may be TRBD2 (5 bases). Germline CDR1 SGHRS, CDR2 YFSETQ. The CDR3 is 14 residues long. V was shortened by 4 bases and J by 5 bases, with 13 bases between the two germline ends. CDR3 bases: TGCGCCAGCAGCCCCTCGGACTGGGACAATGAGCAGTTCTTC. Amino acid sequence: CASSPSDWDNEQFF.

The rearrangement uses TRBV12-3 or TRBV12-4 and TRBJ1-2, with D unclear. V lost 5 bases, J lost 3 bases, and 19 bases lay in between. The CDR3 is 16 amino acids. The DNA for the CDR3 is TGTGCCAGCAGTCCGGCGAGGCGGACTGTTTACTATGGCTACACCTTC. It specifies CASSPARRTVYYGYTF.

This chain connects TRBV30 to TRBJ2-1, with D maybe TRBD1 (5 bases). Trimming took 0 bases from V and 12 from J, leaving 6 bases between them. Germline V gene data show CDR1 as GTSNPN and CDR2 as SVGIG (reference sequence). The CDR3 is made up of 10 amino acids. CDR3 nucleotides: TGTGCCTGGAGTGTGGACACGCAGTTCTTC. Protein: CAWSVDTQFF. Full variable domain (rest looked up from reference TRBV30 and TRBJ2-1): SQTIHQWPATLVQPVGSPLSLECTVEGTSNPNLYWYRQAAGRGLQLLFYSVGIGQISSEVPQNLSASRPQDRQFILSSKKLLLSDSGFYLCAWSVDTQFFGPGTRLTVL.

This sequence joins TRBV24-1 and TRBJ2-5; D is ambiguous. CDR1 and CDR2 from the germline V gene are KGHDR and SFDVKD. V lost 4 bases and J lost 5, with 4 bases in between. The CDR3 runs to 11 residues. The CDR3 protein is CATSEGETQYF. The CDR3 nucleotides are TGTGCCACCAGTGAAGGGGAGACCCAGTACTTC.

The chain carries TRBV6-1 and TRBJ1-4; TRBD1 is a possible D gene (5 bases). The germline CDR1 and CDR2 sequences are MNHNS and SASEGT. The CDR3 is 14 amino acids. The germline V and J ends were trimmed by 6 bases and 7 bases, with 15 bases remaining between them. The DNA of the CDR3 is TGTGCCAGCAGACGGGACCACCTAACTGAAAAACTGTTTTTT. The encoded protein is CASRRDHLTEKLFF.

This clonotype was seen a handful of times. This rearrangement joins TRBV4-2 to TRBJ1-1, with unresolved D. CDR3 length: 14 residues. V was clipped by 0 bases and J by 3 bases, with 8 bases between them. Per germline, CDR1 LGHNA and CDR2 YNFKEQ. This chain's CDR3 is CASSQEEGYTEAFF. CDR3 coding DNA: TGTGCCAGCAGCCAAGAAGAGGGTTACACTGAAGCTTTCTTT.

The V and J genes are TRBV4-3 and TRBJ1-4, with D perhaps matching TRBD1 (5 bases). The V and J ends lost 4 bases and 13 bases respectively, with 19 bases between them. The CDR3 spans 14 residues. From germline, CDR1 is LGHNA and CDR2 YSLEER. CDR3 bases: TGCGCCAGCAGCCCCCAGGGAGACCCCGGGGGACTGTTTTTT. Encoded protein: CASSPQGDPGGLFF.

The chain employs TRBV20-1 and TRBJ2-4, with 8 bases matching TRBD1. Germline V gene data show CDR1 as DFQATT and CDR2 as SNEGSKA (reference sequence). The CDR3 extends over 17 amino acids. Germline trimming cut 0 bases from V and 0 bases from J; bases unmatched to any gene: 7. The CDR3 coding sequence is TGCAGTGCTAGAGATCCCTGGACAGGGCTAGCCAAAAACATTCAGTACTTC. Protein sequence: CSARDPWTGLAKNIQYF.

The chain combines TRBV7-2 with TRBJ1-6, with D possibly matching TRBD1 (5 bases). The germline V gene has CDR1 SGHTA and CDR2 FQGNSA. The germline V and J ends were trimmed by 1 base and 7 bases, with 11 bases remaining between them. This CDR3 is built from 15 residues. CDR3 coding DNA: TGTGCCAGCAGCTTAGAACAGGCCTCCAATTCACCCCTCCACTTT. Its translation is CASSLEQASNSPLHF.

The chain combines TRBV6-5 with TRBJ2-3; 8 bases are shared with TRBD2. The V gene end was trimmed by 6 bases and the J gene end by 5 bases; junction bases not matched to a gene: 13. This CDR3 has 16 residues. Germline loops: CDR1 MNHEY, CDR2 SVGAGI. CDR3 sequence (DNA): TGTGCCAGCAGGACCCCCGGGACTAGGGGTGGAGATACGCAGTATTTT. Translating gives CASRTPGTRGGDTQYF.

This chain joins TRBV4-3 and TRBJ2-7; 11 nucleotides match TRBD2. Germline V gene data show CDR1 as LGHNA and CDR2 as YSLEER. The CDR3 is made up of 17 amino acids. With V trimmed by 0 bases and J by 2 bases, 6 bases remained unmatched. This CDR3 is CASSQEPLAGGPYEQYF. Here the CDR3 DNA reads TGCGCCAGCAGCCAAGAACCCTTAGCGGGGGGGCCCTACGAGCAGTACTTC.

The chain joins TRBV9 to TRBJ1-2, with a tentative D call TRBD1 (5 bases). Germline V lookup: CDR1 SGDLS, CDR2 YYNGEE. Between the trimmed V and J ends, which lost 4 bases and 3 bases, there was a span of 16 bases. The CDR3 is made up of 15 amino acids. The DNA of the CDR3 is TGTGCCAGCAGCCCCGAACCGCAGGGACACTATGGCTACACCTTC. Translating gives CASSPEPQGHYGYTF.

The chain links TRBV12-3 or TRBV12-4 to TRBJ2-7; TRBD2 might be the D (6 bases). The CDR3 contains 14 residues. Trimming took off 2 bases at V and 5 bases at J, with 13 bases between the two ends. Here the CDR3 reads CASSLFAGLDEQYF. In DNA, the CDR3 is TGTGCCAGCAGTTTATTTGCGGGGCTAGACGAGCAGTACTTC.

This clonotype was seen a few times. J is TRBJ2-7 and V is TRBV25-1; the D gene is possibly TRBD2 (6 bases). The CDR3 consists of 14 residues. Trimming left V 2 bases short and J 7 bases short, with 15 bases between. Per germline, CDR1 MGHDK and CDR2 SYGVNS. The CDR3 DNA sequence: TGTGCCAGCAGTGAAGCGGGGCCGGTTGATGAGCAGTACTTC. Translation: CASSEAGPVDEQYF.

V usage is TRBV4-3 and J usage is TRBJ2-2; 9 bases line up with TRBD1. The CDR3 sequence is 15 residues long. From germline, CDR1 is LGHNA and CDR2 YSLEER. Trimming at V came to 4 bases and at J to 4 bases, leaving 4 bases not matched to a gene. CDR3 loop: CASSPRGQGTGELFF. DNA of the CDR3: TGCGCCAGCAGCCCACGGGGACAGGGCACCGGGGAGCTGTTTTTT.

The V call is TRBV7-8, the J call TRBJ2-1; D gene unclear. Deletions cut 4 bases from V and 8 bases from J, with 9 bases between. Germline V gene sequence: CDR1 SGHVS, CDR2 FQNEAQ. The length of the CDR3 is 12 residues. The CDR3 loop is CASSSTLHEQFF. In DNA, the CDR3 is TGTGCCAGCAGCTCCACCCTCCATGAGCAGTTCTTC.

In its sample, this clonotype was seen a few times. The chain couples TRBV12-3 or TRBV12-4 to TRBJ2-1, with a possible D match to TRBD1 (5 bases). The CDR3 is made up of 15 amino acids. V was shortened by 1 base and J by 6 bases, with 13 bases between the two germline ends. As DNA, the CDR3 is TGTGCCAGCAGTTTAGGTTCCCAGGGAATCAATGAGCAGTTCTTC. Protein: CASSLGSQGINEQFF.

The chain combines TRBV9 with TRBJ2-3; possible D gene TRBD1, 5 bases. Deletions cut 4 bases from V and 9 bases from J, with 15 bases between. This CDR3 contains 13 residues. Germline V CDR1 and CDR2: SGDLS, YYNGEE. The DNA for the CDR3 is TGTGCCAGCAGCACTCTCCAGGGTACCACGCAGTATTTT. This gives the protein CASSTLQGTTQYF.

V gene TRBV4-2 combines with J gene TRBJ1-2; D may be TRBD1 (5 bases). This CDR3 has 15 amino acids. CDR1 is LGHNA, CDR2 YNFKEQ, per germline. With 0 bases removed from V and 5 bases from J, the gap between germline ends came to 13 bases. In nucleotides, the CDR3 is TGTGCCAGCAGCCAAGAGGAGGGGATATATTATGGCTACACCTTC. Translation: CASSQEEGIYYGYTF.

The chain links TRBV12-3 or TRBV12-4 to TRBJ2-3, with 8 bases fitting TRBD2. V shed 7 bases, J shed 2 bases, and the junction held 8 bases outside the gene matches. There are 15 residues in the CDR3. CDR3 sequence reads: CASNKPGGNTDTQYF. The CDR3 bases are TGTGCCAGCAACAAACCGGGGGGGAACACAGATACGCAGTATTTT.

This chain connects TRBV5-1 to TRBJ2-3, with 12 bases matching TRBD2. The CDR3 has 16 amino acids. The germline V gene encodes CDR1 SGHRS and CDR2 YFSETQ. V was pared by 0 bases and J by 6 bases, with 5 bases of the junction left unmatched. CDR3 residues: CASSLETSGGIDTQYF. In DNA, the CDR3 is TGCGCCAGCAGCTTGGAAACTAGCGGGGGGATTGATACGCAGTATTTT.

A word on this clonotype: One base away lies a much larger clone, so this may be a sequencing read error. The gene calls are TRBV20-1 and TRBJ2-3; D gene unclear. Germline CDR1 is DFQATT and CDR2 is SNEGSKA (reference sequence). The CDR3 has 11 residues. Trimming shortened V by 7 bases and J by 5 bases, and 10 bases separated the two germline ends. This CDR3 is CSGSREDTQYF. CDR3 nucleotide sequence: TGCAGTGGTTCTCGAGAAGATACGCAGTATTTT.

The CDR3 protein is CSARDGDRATNEKLFF. DNA for the CDR3: TGCAGTGCTAGAGATGGCGACAGAGCAACTAATGAAAAACTGTTTTTT. The chain uses TRBV20-1 and TRBJ1-4, with a possible D match to TRBD1 (5 bases). The CDR3 consists of 16 residues. Germline V gene lookup returns CDR1 DFQATT and CDR2 SNEGSKA (reference sequence). V was cut by 0 bases and J by 0 bases, with 11 bases left in between.